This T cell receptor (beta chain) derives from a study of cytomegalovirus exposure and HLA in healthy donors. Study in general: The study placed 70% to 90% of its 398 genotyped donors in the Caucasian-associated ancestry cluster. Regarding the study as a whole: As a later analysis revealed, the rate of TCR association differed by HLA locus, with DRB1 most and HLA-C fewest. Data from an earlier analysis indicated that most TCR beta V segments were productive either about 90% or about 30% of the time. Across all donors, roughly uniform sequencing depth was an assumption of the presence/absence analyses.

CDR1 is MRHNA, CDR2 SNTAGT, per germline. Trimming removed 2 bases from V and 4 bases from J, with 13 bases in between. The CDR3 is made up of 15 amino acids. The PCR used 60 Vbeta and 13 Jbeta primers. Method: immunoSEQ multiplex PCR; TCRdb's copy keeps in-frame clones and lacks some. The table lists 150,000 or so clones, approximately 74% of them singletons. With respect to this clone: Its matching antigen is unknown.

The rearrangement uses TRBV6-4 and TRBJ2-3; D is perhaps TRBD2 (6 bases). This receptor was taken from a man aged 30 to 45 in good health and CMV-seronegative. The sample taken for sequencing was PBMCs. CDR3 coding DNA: TGTGCCAGCAGTGACGGGGGGAGAGGGGCAGATACGCAGTATTTT. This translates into CASSDGGRGADTQYF.